The entry below gives a single TCR beta chain sequence along with its context. Its antigen is not known. This sample was taken from a study of T cell responses to AZD1222 COVID-19 vaccine. About the study: Second-dose groups at about 4 or about 12 weeks were pooled.

TCRdb keeps only in-frame clones here, not all; method: immunoSEQ multiplex PCR. The sample lists 66,000 or so clones, roughly 90% occurring once. Findings and limits, study-wide: Clonal diversity was possibly underestimated; the donors were predominantly white British and more often female. Seropositive AZD1222 recipients at baseline numbered only 6 or 7. After two AZD1222 doses, spike-specific TCR breadth and depth rose versus day 0.

Germline lookup yields CDR1 MGHDK and CDR2 SYGVNS. The trim removed 4 bases at V and 9 bases at J, leaving 6 bases unmatched. The CDR3 loop spans 14 amino acids. This chain links TRBV25-1 with TRBJ1-6; TRBD1 matches 7 bases. Specimen: peripheral blood, collected on day 0 of AZD1222 vaccination. The clonotype originates from an adult in good health. This CDR3 is CASSATGLGSPLHF. The CDR3 nucleotides are TGTGCCAGCAGTGCGACAGGGTTGGGTTCACCCCTCCACTTT.